The present T cell receptor (beta chain) was sequenced within a study of blood T cells in healthy people across ages. Points from the study as a whole: Diversity of TCR beta per million T cells declined in a roughly linear way with age.

The use of a sample-barcoded 5' primer and a J-beta primer mix characterized a second PCR of roughly 6 to 11 cycles. One entry per CDR3 protein results from TCRdb running MiXCR on the 5' RACE reads. This repertoire shows roughly 1,100,000 distinct CDR3 sequences, approximately 25% found once; its top ten account for 0.65% to 0.95%. The CDR3 runs to 15 residues. Germline CDR1 reads SEHNR; CDR2 reads FQNEAQ (reference sequence). Trimming removed 1 base from V and 6 bases from J; junction bases left unmatched: 5. As regards this clonotype: The antigen remains unidentified.

These same records also appear under a second study, on T cells of mothers and their children. From that second work: RNA that had been extracted went wholly into cDNA synthesis, at roughly 1.5 ug per 15 ul. Related and unrelated pairs show TCR recombination output that thymic selection shapes similarly.

This TCR was recovered from a girl aged 2 to 10 in good health. The chain joins TRBV7-9 to TRBJ1-2; 10 bases align to TRBD1. Sequenced: blood. The CDR3: CASSLVRGTGDGYTF. The CDR3 nucleotides read TGTGCCAGCAGCTTAGTACGCGGGACAGGGGATGGCTACACCTTC.